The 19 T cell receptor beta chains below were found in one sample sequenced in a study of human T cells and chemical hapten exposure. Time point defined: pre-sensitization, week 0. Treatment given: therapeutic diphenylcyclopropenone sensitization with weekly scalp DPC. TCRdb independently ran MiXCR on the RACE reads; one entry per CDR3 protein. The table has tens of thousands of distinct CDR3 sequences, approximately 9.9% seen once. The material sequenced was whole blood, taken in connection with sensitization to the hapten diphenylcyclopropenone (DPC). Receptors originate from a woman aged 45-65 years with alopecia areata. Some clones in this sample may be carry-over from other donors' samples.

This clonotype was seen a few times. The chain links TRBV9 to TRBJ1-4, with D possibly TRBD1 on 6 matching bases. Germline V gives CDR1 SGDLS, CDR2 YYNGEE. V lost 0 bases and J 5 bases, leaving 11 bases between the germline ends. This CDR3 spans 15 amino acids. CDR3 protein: CASSVATGLNEKLFF. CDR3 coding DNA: TGTGCCAGCAGCGTAGCCACAGGGTTGAATGAAAAACTGTTTTTT.

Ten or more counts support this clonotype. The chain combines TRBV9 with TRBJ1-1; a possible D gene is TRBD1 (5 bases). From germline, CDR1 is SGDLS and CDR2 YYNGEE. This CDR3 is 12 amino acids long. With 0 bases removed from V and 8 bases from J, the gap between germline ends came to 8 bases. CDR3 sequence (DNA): TGTGCCAGCAGCGTAGGCGGGGGGGAAGCTTTCTTT. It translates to CASSVGGGEAFF.

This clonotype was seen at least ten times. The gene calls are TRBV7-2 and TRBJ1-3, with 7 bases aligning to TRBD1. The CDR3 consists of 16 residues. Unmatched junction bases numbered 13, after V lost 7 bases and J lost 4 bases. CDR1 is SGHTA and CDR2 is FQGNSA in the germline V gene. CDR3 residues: CASTLSGTAAGNTIYF. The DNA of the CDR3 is TGTGCCAGCACCCTTTCAGGGACAGCAGCCGGAAACACCATATATTTT.

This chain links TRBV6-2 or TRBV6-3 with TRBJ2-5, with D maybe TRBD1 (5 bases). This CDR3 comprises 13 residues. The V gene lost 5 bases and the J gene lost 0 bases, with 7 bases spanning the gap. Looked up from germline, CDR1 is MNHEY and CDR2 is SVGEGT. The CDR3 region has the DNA TGTGCCAGCAGTAAGGACAACCAAGAGACCCAGTACTTC. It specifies CASSKDNQETQYF.

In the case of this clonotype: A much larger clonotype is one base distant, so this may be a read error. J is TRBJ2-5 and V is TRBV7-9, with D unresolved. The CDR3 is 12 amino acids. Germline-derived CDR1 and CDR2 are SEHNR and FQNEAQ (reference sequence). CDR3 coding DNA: TGTGTCAGCAGCTTCCCAGTGGAGACCCAGTACTTC. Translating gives CVSSFPVETQYF.

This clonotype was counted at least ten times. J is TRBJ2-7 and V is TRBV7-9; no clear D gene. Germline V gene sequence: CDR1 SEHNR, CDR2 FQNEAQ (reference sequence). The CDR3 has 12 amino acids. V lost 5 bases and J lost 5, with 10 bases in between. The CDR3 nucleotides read TGTGCCAGCAGCCTCGCTTTTGACGAGCAGTACTTC. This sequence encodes CASSLAFDEQYF. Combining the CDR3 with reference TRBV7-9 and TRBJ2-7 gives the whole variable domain DTGVSQNPRHKITKRGQNVTFRCDPISEHNRLYWYRQTLGQGPEFLTYFQNEAQLEKSRLLSDRFSAERPKGSFSTLEIQRTEQGDSAMYLCASSLAFDEQYFGPGTRLTVT.

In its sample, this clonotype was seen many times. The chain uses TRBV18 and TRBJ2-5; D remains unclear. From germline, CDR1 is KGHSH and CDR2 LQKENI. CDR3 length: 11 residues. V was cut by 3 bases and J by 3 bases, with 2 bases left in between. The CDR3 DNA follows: TGTGCCAGCTCACCGAAAGAGACCCAGTACTTC. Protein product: CASSPKETQYF.

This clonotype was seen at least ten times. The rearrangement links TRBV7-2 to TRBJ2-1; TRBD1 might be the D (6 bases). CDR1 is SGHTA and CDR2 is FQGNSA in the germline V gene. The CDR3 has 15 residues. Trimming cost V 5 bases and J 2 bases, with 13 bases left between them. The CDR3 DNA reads TGTGCCAGCAGCCCTCGACAGGACCCCTACAATGAGCAGTTCTTC. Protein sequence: CASSPRQDPYNEQFF.

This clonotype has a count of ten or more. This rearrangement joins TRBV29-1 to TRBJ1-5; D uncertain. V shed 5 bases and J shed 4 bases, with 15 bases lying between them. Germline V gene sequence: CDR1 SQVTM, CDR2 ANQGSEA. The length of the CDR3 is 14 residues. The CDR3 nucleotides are TGCAGCGTTAAGTCATCGTCGGGGAATCAGCCCCAGCATTTT. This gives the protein CSVKSSSGNQPQHF.

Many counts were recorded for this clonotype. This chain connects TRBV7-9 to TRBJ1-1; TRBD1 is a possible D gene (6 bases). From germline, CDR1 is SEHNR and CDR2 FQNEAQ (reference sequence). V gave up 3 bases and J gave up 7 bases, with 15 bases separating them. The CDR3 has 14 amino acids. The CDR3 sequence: CASSLAGVRVEAFF. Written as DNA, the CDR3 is TGTGCCAGCAGCTTGGCAGGGGTGAGGGTTGAAGCTTTCTTT.

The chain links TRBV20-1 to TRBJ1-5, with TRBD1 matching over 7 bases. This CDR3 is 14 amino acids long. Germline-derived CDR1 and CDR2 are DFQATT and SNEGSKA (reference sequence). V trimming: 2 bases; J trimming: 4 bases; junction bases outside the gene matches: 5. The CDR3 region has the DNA TGCAGTGCTAGACGAGGACAGGAGAATCAGCCCCAGCATTTT. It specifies CSARRGQENQPQHF.

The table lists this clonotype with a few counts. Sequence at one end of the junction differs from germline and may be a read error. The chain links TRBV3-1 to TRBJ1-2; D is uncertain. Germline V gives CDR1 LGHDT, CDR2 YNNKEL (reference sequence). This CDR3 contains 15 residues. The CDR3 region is CASTQRRGGNYGYTF. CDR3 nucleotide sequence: TGTGCCAGCACCCAACGGCGGGGAGGGAACTATGGCTACACCTTC.

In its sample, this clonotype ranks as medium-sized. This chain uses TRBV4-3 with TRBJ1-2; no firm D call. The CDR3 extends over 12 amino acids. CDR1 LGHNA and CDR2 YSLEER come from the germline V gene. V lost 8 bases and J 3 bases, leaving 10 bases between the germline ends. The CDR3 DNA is TGCGCCAGCTCCTCCATGGACTATGGCTACACCTTC. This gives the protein CASSSMDYGYTF.

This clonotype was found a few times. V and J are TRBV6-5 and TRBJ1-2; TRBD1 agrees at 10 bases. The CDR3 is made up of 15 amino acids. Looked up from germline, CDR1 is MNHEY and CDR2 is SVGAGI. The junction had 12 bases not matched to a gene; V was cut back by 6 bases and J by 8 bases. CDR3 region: CASSHRDRGFPGYTF. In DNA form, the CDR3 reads TGTGCCAGCAGCCACCGGGACAGGGGATTTCCCGGCTACACCTTC.

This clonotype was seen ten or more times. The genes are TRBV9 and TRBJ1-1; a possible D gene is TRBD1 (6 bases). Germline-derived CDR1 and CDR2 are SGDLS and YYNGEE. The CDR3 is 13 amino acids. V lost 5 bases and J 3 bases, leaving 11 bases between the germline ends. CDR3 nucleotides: TGTGCCAGCAGACAGGGCCCCGACACTGAAGCTTTCTTT. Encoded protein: CASRQGPDTEAFF.

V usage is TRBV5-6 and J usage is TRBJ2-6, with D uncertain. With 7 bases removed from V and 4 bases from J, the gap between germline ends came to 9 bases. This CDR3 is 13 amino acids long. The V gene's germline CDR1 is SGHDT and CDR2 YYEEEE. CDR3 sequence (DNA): TGTGCCAGCCGACTCTGGGGGGCCAACGTCCTGACTTTC. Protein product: CASRLWGANVLTF.

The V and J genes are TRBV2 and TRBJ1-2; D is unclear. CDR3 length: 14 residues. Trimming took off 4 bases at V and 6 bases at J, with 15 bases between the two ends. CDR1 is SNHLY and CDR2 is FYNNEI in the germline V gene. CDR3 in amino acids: CASSVGRPSDGYTF. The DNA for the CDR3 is TGTGCCAGCAGTGTAGGCCGTCCATCGGATGGCTACACCTTC.

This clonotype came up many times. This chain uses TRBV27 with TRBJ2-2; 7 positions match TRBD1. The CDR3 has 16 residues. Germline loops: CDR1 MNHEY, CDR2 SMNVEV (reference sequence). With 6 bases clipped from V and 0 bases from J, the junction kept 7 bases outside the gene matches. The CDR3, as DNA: TGTGCCAGCAGCCGACAGGGACAAGCGAACACCGGGGAGCTGTTTTTT. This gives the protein CASSRQGQANTGELFF.

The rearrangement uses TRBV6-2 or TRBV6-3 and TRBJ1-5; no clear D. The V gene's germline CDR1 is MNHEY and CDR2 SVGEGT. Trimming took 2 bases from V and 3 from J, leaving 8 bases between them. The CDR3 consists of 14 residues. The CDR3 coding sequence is TGTGCCAGCAGTTACGTTAGGCCCAATCAGCCCCAGCATTTT. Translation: CASSYVRPNQPQHF.